This T cell receptor (beta chain) stems from a study of T cell changes during pregnancy in multiple sclerosis. Method: immunoSEQ multiplex PCR; TCRdb's copy keeps in-frame clones and lacks some. The sample includes more than 25,000 clones, nearly 90% of them seen just once. The germline V and J ends were trimmed by 4 bases and 1 base, with 10 bases remaining between them. The CDR3 has 14 amino acids. CDR1 and CDR2 from the germline V gene are SEHNR and FQNEAQ (reference sequence). The origin of this receptor is a female donor with multiple sclerosis, enrolled in a pregnancy study. The chain carries TRBV7-9 and TRBJ1-2, with D uncertain. The source material was CD8+ T cells from peripheral blood mononuclear cells, sampled in the third trimester of pregnancy. CDR3 residues: CASSSIKSNYGYTF. The CDR3 nucleotides read TGTGCCAGCAGCTCTATCAAGAGTAACTATGGCTACACCTTC.